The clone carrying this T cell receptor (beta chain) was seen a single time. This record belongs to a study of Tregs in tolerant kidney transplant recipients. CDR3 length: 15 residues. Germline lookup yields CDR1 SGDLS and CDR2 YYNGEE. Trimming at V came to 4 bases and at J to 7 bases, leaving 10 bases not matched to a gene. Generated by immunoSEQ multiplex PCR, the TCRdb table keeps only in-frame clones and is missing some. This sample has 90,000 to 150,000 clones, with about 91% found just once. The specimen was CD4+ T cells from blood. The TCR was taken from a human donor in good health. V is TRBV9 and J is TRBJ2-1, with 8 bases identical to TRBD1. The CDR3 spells CASSTRGDRGNEQFF. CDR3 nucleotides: TGTGCCAGCAGCACCCGAGGAGACAGGGGAAATGAGCAGTTCTTC.